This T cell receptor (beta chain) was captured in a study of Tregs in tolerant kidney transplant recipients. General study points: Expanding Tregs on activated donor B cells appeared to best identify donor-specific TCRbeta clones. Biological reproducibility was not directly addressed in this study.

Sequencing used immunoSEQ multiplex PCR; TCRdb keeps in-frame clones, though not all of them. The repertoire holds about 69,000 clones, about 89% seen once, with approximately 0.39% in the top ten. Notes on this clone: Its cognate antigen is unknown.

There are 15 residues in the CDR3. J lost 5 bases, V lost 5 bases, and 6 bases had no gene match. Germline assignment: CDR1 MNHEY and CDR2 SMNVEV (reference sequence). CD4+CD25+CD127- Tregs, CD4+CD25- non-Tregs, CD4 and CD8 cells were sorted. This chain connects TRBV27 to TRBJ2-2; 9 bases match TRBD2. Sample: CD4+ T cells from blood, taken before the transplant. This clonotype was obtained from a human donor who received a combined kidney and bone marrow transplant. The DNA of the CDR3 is TGTGCCAGCAGTGTAGCGGGAGATTGGACCGGGGAGCTGTTTTTT. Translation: CASSVAGDWTGELFF.